This record covers a single T cell receptor (beta chain). The target antigen is unknown. Next came a second PCR, run for 7 to 11 cycles, which used a sample-barcoded 5' primer along with a J-beta primer mix. A tag from a template-switch adaptor with 12 random nucleotides marked each cDNA molecule. TCRdb called the 5' RACE reads again in MiXCR, with one record for every CDR3 protein. The data hold 850,000 to 1,000,000 distinct CDR3 sequences, with approximately 50% observed a single time. The entry originates in a study of blood T cells in healthy people across ages. Study outcomes and limitations: Expanded clonotype shifts may have been confounded, as the donors had an unknown CMV status. Investigators treated diversity estimates from one million T cells as underestimates.

V was clipped by 7 bases and J by 1 base, with 20 bases between them. Germline CDR1 reads MNHEY; CDR2 reads SVGEGT. CDR3 length equals 16 residues. Material for sequencing was blood. The chain is built from TRBV6-2 or TRBV6-3 and TRBJ2-7; D is perhaps TRBD2 (6 bases). This clonotype was obtained from a woman aged 55-70 years in good health. Here the CDR3 reads CASTYSPAGKSYEQYF. The CDR3 DNA reads as TGTGCCAGCACTTATTCCCCCGCGGGAAAGTCCTACGAGCAGTACTTC.